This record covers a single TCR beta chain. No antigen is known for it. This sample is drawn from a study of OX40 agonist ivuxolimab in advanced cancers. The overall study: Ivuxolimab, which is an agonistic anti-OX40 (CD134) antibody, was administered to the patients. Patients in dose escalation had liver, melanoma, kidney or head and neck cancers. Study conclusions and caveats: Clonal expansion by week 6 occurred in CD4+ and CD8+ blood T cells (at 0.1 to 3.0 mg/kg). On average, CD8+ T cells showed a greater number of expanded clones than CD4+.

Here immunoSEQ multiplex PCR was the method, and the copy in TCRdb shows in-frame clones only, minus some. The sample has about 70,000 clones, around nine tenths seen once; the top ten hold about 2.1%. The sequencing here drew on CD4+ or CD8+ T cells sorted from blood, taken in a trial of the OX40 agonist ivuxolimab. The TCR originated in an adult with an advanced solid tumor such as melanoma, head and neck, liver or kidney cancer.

CDR3 coding DNA: TGTGCCACCGGATACCTTGAGGGCTATGGCTACACCTTC. This codes for CATGYLEGYGYTF. V usage is TRBV10-3 and J usage is TRBJ1-2, with D uncertain. V was cut by 10 bases and J by 4 bases, with 16 bases left in between. This CDR3 is built from 13 residues. CDR1 is ENHRY, CDR2 SYGVKD, per germline.